This T cell receptor beta chain was retrieved from a study of response to subunit inactivated influenza vaccine. This CDR3 region has 15 residues. Germline V gene sequence: CDR1 MGHRA, CDR2 YSYEKL. The V end was cut by 0 bases, the J end by 0 bases, with 8 bases between. TCRdb fed the RT-PCR reads into MiXCR, producing one record per CDR3 protein. The data contain 600,000 to 850,000 distinct CDR3 sequences, 14% of them seen just once; the ten biggest clones take up about 7.6%. J is TRBJ2-5 and V is TRBV4-1, with a possible D match to TRBD2 (5 bases). The sample consisted of PBMCs from blood, taken roughly 15 days before vaccination. This TCR was sampled from a man aged 50 to 59 who received an inactivated influenza vaccine. The CDR3 coding sequence is TGCGCCAGCAGCCAAGATTCGACTAACCAAGAGACCCAGTACTTC. The encoded protein is CASSQDSTNQETQYF.